The entry below gives a single T cell receptor (beta chain) sequence along with its context. What it recognizes is unknown. This table comes from immunoSEQ multiplex PCR, and its TCRdb copy is limited to in-frame clones, with some not included. The sample has approximately 130,000 clones, roughly nine tenths seen once; the top ten hold 7.2%. This entry is derived from a study of T cell responses to AZD1222 COVID-19 vaccine. Study-wide points: Only a handful of AZD1222 recipients tested seropositive at baseline. Unmutated variant regions reportedly attract nearly half of all spike-specific TCRs.

Sequences were derived from peripheral blood, sampled on day 0 of AZD1222 vaccination. This TCR was recovered from an adult in good health.

The CDR3 spells CASSWGQGAYEQYF. In nucleotides, the CDR3 is TGTGCCAGCAGCTGGGGACAGGGGGCCTACGAGCAGTACTTC. The chain uses TRBV5-5 and TRBJ2-7; 11 bases map to TRBD1. Germline V CDR1 and CDR2: SGHKS, YYEKEE (reference sequence). Trimming at V came to 3 bases and at J to 2 bases, leaving 1 base not matched to a gene. The CDR3 sequence is 14 residues long. Using reference TRBV5-5 and TRBJ2-7 for the parts outside the CDR3, the full variable domain is DAGVTQSPTHLIKTRGQQVTLRCSPISGHKSVSWYQQVLGQGPQFIFQYYEKEERGRGNFPDRFSARQFPNYSSELNVNALLLGDSALYLCASSWGQGAYEQYFGPGTRLTVT.